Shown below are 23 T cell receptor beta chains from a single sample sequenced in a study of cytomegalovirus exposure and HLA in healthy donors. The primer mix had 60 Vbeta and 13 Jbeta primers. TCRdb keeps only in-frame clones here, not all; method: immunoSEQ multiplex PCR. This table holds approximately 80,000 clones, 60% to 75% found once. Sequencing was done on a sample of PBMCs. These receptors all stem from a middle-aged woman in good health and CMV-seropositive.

CDR3 nucleotide sequence: TGTGCCAGCAGCTTTGGGACTAGCGGACACAATGAGCAGTTCTTC. As protein: CASSFGTSGHNEQFF. The V call is TRBV6-5, the J call TRBJ2-1, with 11 bases that match TRBD2. The CDR3 is made up of 15 amino acids. Germline V gene sequence: CDR1 MNHEY, CDR2 SVGAGI. Trimming cost V 6 bases and J 5 bases; bases outside gene matches: 6.

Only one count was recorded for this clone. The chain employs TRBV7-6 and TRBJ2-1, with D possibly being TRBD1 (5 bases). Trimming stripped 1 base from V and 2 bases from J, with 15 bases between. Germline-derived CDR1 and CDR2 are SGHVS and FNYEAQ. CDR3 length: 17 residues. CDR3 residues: CASSLVAAVGAYNEQFF. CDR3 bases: TGTGCCAGCAGCTTAGTCGCAGCTGTAGGGGCCTACAATGAGCAGTTCTTC.

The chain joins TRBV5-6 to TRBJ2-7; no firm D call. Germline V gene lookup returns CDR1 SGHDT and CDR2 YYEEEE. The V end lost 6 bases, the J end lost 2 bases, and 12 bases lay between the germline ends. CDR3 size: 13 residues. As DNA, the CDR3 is TGTGCCAGCAACCACGTATCGGCCTACGAGCAGTACTTC. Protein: CASNHVSAYEQYF.

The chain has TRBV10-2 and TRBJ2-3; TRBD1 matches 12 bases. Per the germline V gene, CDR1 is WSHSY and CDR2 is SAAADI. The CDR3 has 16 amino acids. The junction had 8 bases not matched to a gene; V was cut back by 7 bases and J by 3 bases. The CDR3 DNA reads TGCGCCAGCAACCCGGGGGACAGGGGGCAAACAGATACGCAGTATTTT. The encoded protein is CASNPGDRGQTDTQYF.

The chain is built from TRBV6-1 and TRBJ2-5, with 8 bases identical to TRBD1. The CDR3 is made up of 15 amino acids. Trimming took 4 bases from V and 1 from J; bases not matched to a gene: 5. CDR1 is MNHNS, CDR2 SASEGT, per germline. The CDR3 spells CASSGLDRGQETQYF. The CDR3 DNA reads TGTGCCAGCAGTGGTCTTGACAGGGGCCAAGAGACCCAGTACTTC.

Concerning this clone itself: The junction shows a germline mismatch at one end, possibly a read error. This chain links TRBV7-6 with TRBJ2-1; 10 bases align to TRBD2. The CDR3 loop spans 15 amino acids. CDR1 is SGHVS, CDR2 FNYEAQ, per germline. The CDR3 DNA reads TGTGCCAGCAGCCTAGCGGGAGAGGAGGACAATGAGCAGTTCTTC. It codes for CASSLAGEEDNEQFF.

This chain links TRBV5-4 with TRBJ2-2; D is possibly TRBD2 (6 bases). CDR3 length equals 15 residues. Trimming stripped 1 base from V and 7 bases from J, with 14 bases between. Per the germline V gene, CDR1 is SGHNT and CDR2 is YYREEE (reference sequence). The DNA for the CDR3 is TGTGCCAGCAGCTTGTGGCGGGGTAATGGCGGGGAGCTGTTTTTT. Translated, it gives CASSLWRGNGGELFF.

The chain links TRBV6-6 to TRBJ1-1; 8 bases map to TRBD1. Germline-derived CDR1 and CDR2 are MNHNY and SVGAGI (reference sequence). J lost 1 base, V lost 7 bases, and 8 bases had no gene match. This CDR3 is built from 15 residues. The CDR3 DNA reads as TGTGCCAGCAAAGGGGCGACAGGGGCGAACACTGAAGCTTTCTTT. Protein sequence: CASKGATGANTEAFF.

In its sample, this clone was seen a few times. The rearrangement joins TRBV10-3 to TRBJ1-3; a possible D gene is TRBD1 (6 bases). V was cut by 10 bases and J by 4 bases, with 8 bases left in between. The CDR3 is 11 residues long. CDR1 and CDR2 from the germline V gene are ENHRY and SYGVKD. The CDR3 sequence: CANGQGNTIYF. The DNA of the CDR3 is TGTGCCAACGGACAGGGAAACACCATATATTTT.

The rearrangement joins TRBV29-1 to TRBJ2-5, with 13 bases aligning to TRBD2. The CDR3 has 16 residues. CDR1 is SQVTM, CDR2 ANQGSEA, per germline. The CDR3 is CNVQGRTSGGSKEQYF. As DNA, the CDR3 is TGCAACGTCCAGGGGCGGACTAGCGGGGGCTCGAAAGAGCAGTACTTC.

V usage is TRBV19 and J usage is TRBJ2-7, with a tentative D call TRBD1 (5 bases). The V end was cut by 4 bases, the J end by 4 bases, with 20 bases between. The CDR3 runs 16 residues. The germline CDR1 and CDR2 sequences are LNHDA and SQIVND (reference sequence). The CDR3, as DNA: TGTGCCAGTAGTAGCTCCCCCGCCCAGGGTAGGTACGAGCAGTACTTC. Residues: CASSSSPAQGRYEQYF. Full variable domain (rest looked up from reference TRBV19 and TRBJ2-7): DGGITQSPKYLFRKEGQNVTLSCEQNLNHDAMYWYRQDPGQGLRLIYYSQIVNDFQKGDIAEGYSVSREKKESFPLTVTSAQKNPTAFYLCASSSSPAQGRYEQYFGPGTRLTVT.

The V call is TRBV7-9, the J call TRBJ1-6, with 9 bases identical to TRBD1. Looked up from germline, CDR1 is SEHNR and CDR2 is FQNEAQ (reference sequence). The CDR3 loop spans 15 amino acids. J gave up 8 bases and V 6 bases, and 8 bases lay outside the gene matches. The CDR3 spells CASSFNRGLDSPLHF. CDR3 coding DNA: TGTGCCAGCAGTTTTAACAGGGGGCTTGATTCACCCCTCCACTTT.

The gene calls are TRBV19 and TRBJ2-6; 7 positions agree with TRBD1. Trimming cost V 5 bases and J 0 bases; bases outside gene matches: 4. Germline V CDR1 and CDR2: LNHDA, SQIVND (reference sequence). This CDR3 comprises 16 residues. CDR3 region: CASSDRVGSGANVLTF. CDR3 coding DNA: TGTGCCAGTAGTGACAGGGTAGGCTCTGGGGCCAACGTCCTGACTTTC. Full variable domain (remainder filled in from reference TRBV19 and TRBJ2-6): DGGITQSPKYLFRKEGQNVTLSCEQNLNHDAMYWYRQDPGQGLRLIYYSQIVNDFQKGDIAEGYSVSREKKESFPLTVTSAQKNPTAFYLCASSDRVGSGANVLTFGAGSRLTVL.

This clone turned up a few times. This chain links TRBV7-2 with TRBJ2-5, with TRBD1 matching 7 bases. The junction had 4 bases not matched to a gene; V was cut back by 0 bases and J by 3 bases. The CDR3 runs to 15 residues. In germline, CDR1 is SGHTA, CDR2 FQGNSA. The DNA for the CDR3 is TGTGCCAGCAGCTTAGCGCGGACAGGCAAAGAGACCCAGTACTTC. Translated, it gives CASSLARTGKETQYF.

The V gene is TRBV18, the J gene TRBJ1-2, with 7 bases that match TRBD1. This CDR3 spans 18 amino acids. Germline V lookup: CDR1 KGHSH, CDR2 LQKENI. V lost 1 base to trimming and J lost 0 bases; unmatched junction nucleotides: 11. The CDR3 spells CASSPQKQGMPANYGYTF. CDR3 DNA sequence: TGTGCCAGCTCACCACAGAAACAGGGGATGCCGGCTAACTATGGCTACACCTTC. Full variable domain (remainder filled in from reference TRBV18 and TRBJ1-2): NAGVMQNPRHLVRRRGQEARLRCSPMKGHSHVYWYRQLPEEGLKFMVYLQKENIIDESGMPKERFSAEFPKEGPSILRIQQVVRGDSAAYFCASSPQKQGMPANYGYTFGSGTRLTVV.

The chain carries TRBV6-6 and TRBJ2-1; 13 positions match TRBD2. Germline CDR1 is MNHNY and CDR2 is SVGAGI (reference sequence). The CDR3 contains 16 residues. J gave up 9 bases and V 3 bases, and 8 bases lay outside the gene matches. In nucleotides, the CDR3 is TGTGCCAGCAGTTATCCCGGACTAGCGGGGGTCGGTGAGCAGTTCTTC. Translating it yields CASSYPGLAGVGEQFF.

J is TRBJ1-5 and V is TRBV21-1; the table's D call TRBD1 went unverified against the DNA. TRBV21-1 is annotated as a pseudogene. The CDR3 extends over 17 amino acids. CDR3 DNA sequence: TGTGCCAGCAGCAACACCGGGACAGGGGGCCGCAATCAGCCCCAGCATTTT. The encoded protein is CASSNTGTGGRNQPQHF.

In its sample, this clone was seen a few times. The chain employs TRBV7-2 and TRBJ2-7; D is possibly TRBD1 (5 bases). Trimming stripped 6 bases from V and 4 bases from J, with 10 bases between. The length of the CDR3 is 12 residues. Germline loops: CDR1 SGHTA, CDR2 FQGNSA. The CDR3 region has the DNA TGTGCCAGCAGGGATCAGGGTTACGAGCAGTACTTC. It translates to CASRDQGYEQYF.

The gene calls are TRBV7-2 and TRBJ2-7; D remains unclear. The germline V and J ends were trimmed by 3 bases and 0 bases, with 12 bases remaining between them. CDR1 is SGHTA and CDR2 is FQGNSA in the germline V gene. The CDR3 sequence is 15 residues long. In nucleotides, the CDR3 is TGTGCCAGCAGCTTCAGTAATTTGTTCTCCTACGAGCAGTACTTC. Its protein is CASSFSNLFSYEQYF.

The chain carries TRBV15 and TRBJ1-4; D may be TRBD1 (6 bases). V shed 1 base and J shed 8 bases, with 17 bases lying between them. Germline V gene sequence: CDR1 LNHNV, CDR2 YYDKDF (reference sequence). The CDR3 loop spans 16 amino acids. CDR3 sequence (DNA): TGTGCCACCAGCAGAGCGCTCCAGGGGCTGGGAGAAAAACTGTTTTTT. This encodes CATSRALQGLGEKLFF. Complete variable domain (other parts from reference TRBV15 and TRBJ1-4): DAMVIQNPRYQVTQFGKPVTLSCSQTLNHNVMYWYQQKSSQAPKLLFHYYDKDFNNEADTPDNFQSRRPNTSFCFLDIRSPGLGDTAMYLCATSRALQGLGEKLFFGSGTQLSVL.

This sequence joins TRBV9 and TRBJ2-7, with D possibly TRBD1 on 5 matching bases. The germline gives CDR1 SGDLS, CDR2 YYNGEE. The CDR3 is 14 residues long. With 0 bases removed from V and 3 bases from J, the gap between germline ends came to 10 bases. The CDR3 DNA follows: TGTGCCAGCAGCGTAGCAGGACAAGACTACGAGCAGTACTTC. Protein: CASSVAGQDYEQYF. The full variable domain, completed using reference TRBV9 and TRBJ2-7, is DSGVTQTPKHLITATGQRVTLRCSPRSGDLSVYWYQQSLDQGLQFLIQYYNGEERAKGNILERFSAQQFPDLHSELNLSSLELGDSALYFCASSVAGQDYEQYFGPGTRLTVT.

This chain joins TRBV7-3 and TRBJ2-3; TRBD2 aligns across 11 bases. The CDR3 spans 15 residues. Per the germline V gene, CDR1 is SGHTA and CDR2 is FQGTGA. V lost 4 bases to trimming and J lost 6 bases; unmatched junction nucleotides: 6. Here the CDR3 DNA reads TGTGCCAGCAGCTCCTTAGCGGGGGGGCAGGATACGCAGTATTTT. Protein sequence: CASSSLAGGQDTQYF. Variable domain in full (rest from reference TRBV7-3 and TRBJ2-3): GAGVSQTPSNKVTEKGKYVELRCDPISGHTALYWYRQSLGQGPEFLIYFQGTGAADDSGLPNDRFFAVRPEGSVSTLKIQRTERGDSAVYLCASSSLAGGQDTQYFGPGTRLTVL.

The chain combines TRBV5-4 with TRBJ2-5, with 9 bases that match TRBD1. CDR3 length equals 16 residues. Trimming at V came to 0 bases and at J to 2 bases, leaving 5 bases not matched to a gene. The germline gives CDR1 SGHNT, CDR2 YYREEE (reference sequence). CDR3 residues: CASSLVDRGTQETQYF. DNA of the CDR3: TGTGCCAGCAGCTTGGTGGACAGGGGAACTCAAGAGACCCAGTACTTC.